This T cell receptor beta chain was sequenced in a study of T cell responses to AZD1222 COVID-19 vaccine. Study-level findings and limits: The donor group comprised mostly white British people and more females; the analysis possibly underestimated clonal diversity.

Only in-frame clones appear in the TCRdb table, and some are missing; sequencing was by immunoSEQ multiplex PCR. The sample holds 90,000 to 100,000 clones; less than 90% are singletons and the top ten take roughly 3.5%. A word on this clone: Its antigen is not known.

The CDR3 consists of 13 residues. Germline lookup yields CDR1 SGHKS and CDR2 YYEKEE (reference sequence). The V end lost 1 base, the J end lost 4 bases, and 8 bases lay between the germline ends. Source: peripheral blood, taken on day 0 of AZD1222 vaccination. The V and J genes are TRBV5-5 and TRBJ1-2; D unresolved. This sequence originates from an adult in good health. The CDR3 DNA reads TGTGCCAGCAGCTTGACTACAAGCTATGGCTACACCTTC. Protein sequence: CASSLTTSYGYTF.